This record concerns one T cell receptor (beta chain) sequence. The entry originates in a study of blood T cell repertoires in COVID-19. Study-level information: Samples representing acute and convalescent COVID-19 were sourced from the United States, Italy and Spain.

V lost 2 bases and J 3 bases, leaving 2 bases between the germline ends. The CDR3 runs to 11 residues. Cohort 3 recovered donors had two negative PCRs, clearance, or symptom resolution. Clones were sequenced by immunoSEQ multiplex PCR, and TCRdb holds only the in-frame ones, with some missing. The sample consists of under 300,000 clones, roughly 88% of them appearing once. The rearrangement links TRBV12-3 or TRBV12-4 to TRBJ2-7; D ambiguous. This TCR came from a woman aged 45 to 65 who had recovered from COVID-19. What was sequenced was PBMCs or T cells enriched from blood (not recorded which). The CDR3 loop is CASSLLYEQYF. CDR3 sequence (DNA): TGTGCCAGCAGTTTACTCTACGAGCAGTACTTC.